Presented here are 27 T cell receptor beta chains from one specimen sequenced in a study of OX40 agonist ivuxolimab in advanced cancers. The data were produced by immunoSEQ multiplex PCR, yet TCRdb's version contains in-frame clones alone and is incomplete. The sample lists 42,000 or so clones; around nine tenths were seen once. Sequenced material: CD4+ or CD8+ T cells sorted from blood, taken in a trial of the OX40 agonist ivuxolimab. Receptors were obtained from an adult with an advanced solid tumor such as melanoma, head and neck, liver or kidney cancer.

The V and J genes are TRBV15 and TRBJ1-4, with TRBD1 identical over 10 bases. The CDR3 is made up of 18 amino acids. The V gene end was trimmed by 1 base and the J gene end by 7 bases; junction bases not matched to a gene: 12. Germline loops: CDR1 LNHNV, CDR2 YYDKDF (reference sequence). The CDR3 region is CATSRGSNTGTGAEKLFF. For the CDR3, the DNA is TGTGCCACCAGCAGAGGATCGAACACCGGGACAGGGGCTGAAAAACTGTTTTTT.

The CDR3 reads CASSQRLGPMDHEQYF. The CDR3 DNA reads as TGTGCCAGCAGCCAGCGGCTAGGACCCATGGACCACGAGCAGTACTTC. The rearrangement links TRBV21-1 to TRBJ2-7; TRBD2 was called by the table and not checked on the DNA. TRBV21-1 is a pseudogene segment. This CDR3 region has 16 residues.

This clone was seen a handful of times. The rearrangement links TRBV29-1 to TRBJ1-3, with D uncertain. The germline CDR1 and CDR2 sequences are SQVTM and ANQGSEA. The CDR3 has 12 residues. V was shortened by 5 bases and J by 0 bases, with 5 bases between the two germline ends. DNA for the CDR3: TGCAGCGTTTTTGACTCTGGAAACACCATATATTTT. Its protein product is CSVFDSGNTIYF.

The V call is TRBV25-1, the J call TRBJ1-2; 10 bases align to TRBD1. With V trimmed by 6 bases and J by 3 bases, 4 bases remained unmatched. Germline lookup yields CDR1 MGHDK and CDR2 SYGVNS. CDR3 length: 14 amino acids. The CDR3 loop reads CASRWDRGDYGYTF. CDR3 in DNA: TGTGCCAGCAGGTGGGACAGGGGTGACTATGGCTACACCTTC.

The DNA of the CDR3 is TGTGCCACCAGCGCACGGGCGAACACTGAAGCTTTCTTT. It specifies CATSARANTEAFF. The chain recombines TRBV15 with TRBJ1-1, with D uncertain. CDR3 length: 13 amino acids. Trimming pared 5 bases from V and 1 base from J, leaving 8 bases between. From germline, CDR1 is LNHNV and CDR2 YYDKDF (reference sequence).

J is TRBJ1-1 and V is TRBV19; 8 bases are a match to TRBD1. The CDR3 spans 13 residues. V shed 6 bases, J shed 4 bases, and the junction held 4 bases outside the gene matches. CDR1 LNHDA and CDR2 SQIVND come from the germline V gene (reference sequence). In DNA form, the CDR3 reads TGTGCCAGTAGGATGGACAGGGCCACTGAAGCTTTCTTT. It yields the protein CASRMDRATEAFF. The complete variable domain, with remaining parts taken from reference TRBV19 and TRBJ1-1, reads DGGITQSPKYLFRKEGQNVTLSCEQNLNHDAMYWYRQDPGQGLRLIYYSQIVNDFQKGDIAEGYSVSREKKESFPLTVTSAQKNPTAFYLCASRMDRATEAFFGQGTRLTVV.

The chain is built from TRBV28 and TRBJ1-3; D is perhaps TRBD1 (5 bases). CDR3 size: 15 residues. The ends were cut back, 3 bases at V and 3 bases at J, with 12 bases in the middle. Germline V CDR1 and CDR2: MDHEN, SYDVKM. The CDR3 DNA follows: TGTGCCAGCAGTTTGAATGGGGGAGGTGGAAACACCATATATTTT. Its translation is CASSLNGGGGNTIYF.

There are a few counts of this clone. The chain is built from TRBV6-1 and TRBJ2-7, with TRBD2 identical over 13 bases. The germline V gene has CDR1 MNHNS and CDR2 SASEGT. The CDR3 is made up of 15 amino acids. The J segment lost 4 bases and the V segment lost 2 bases, leaving 2 bases of the junction unmatched. CDR3 DNA sequence: TGTGCCAGCAGTGAAAGGACTAGCGGGAGTTACGAGCAGTACTTC. It is translated as CASSERTSGSYEQYF.

This chain links TRBV5-1 with TRBJ2-7; 10 bases are a match to TRBD2. V lost 4 bases to trimming and J lost 7 bases; unmatched junction nucleotides: 14. In germline, CDR1 is SGHRS, CDR2 YFSETQ. The CDR3 is 16 residues long. The CDR3 here is CASSRITSGTLREQYF. The CDR3 DNA follows: TGCGCCAGCAGCAGGATTACTAGCGGGACCTTACGGGAGCAGTACTTC.

Written as DNA, the CDR3 is TGTGCCAGCAGCGGGCGGGAGGGTGAAAAACTGTTTTTT. Translation gives CASSGREGEKLFF. The rearrangement uses TRBV9 and TRBJ1-4; D unresolved. The CDR3 is 13 residues long. Germline CDR1 and CDR2: SGDLS and YYNGEE. Trimming shortened V by 3 bases and J by 7 bases, and 10 bases separated the two germline ends.

J is TRBJ2-4 and V is TRBV21-1; TRBD2, the table's D call, lacks a check against the DNA. TRBV21-1 is given as a pseudogene. The CDR3 consists of 15 residues. The CDR3 bases are TGTGCCAGTTTGGGGACTGCCCAACCCAAAAACATTCAGTACTTC. Translated: CASLGTAQPKNIQYF.

This clone was counted once. V gene TRBV9 combines with J gene TRBJ2-7; D is perhaps TRBD1 or TRBD2 (5 bases each). Germline CDR1 and CDR2: SGDLS and YYNGEE. V was shortened by 4 bases and J by 5 bases, with 16 bases between the two germline ends. The CDR3 covers 14 residues. In DNA form, the CDR3 reads TGTGCCAGCAGCCGGGACCTATTAGATAACGAGCAGTACTTC. Its translation: CASSRDLLDNEQYF. The whole variable domain, remainder taken from reference TRBV9 and TRBJ2-7, is DSGVTQTPKHLITATGQRVTLRCSPRSGDLSVYWYQQSLDQGLQFLIQYYNGEERAKGNILERFSAQQFPDLHSELNLSSLELGDSALYFCASSRDLLDNEQYFGPGTRLTVT.

Only a few counts were recorded for this clone. This sequence joins TRBV19 and TRBJ2-7, with TRBD1 matching over 8 bases. The CDR3 is 14 residues long. Germline V gene lookup returns CDR1 LNHDA and CDR2 SQIVND (reference sequence). Unmatched junction bases numbered 4, after V lost 6 bases and J lost 0 bases. The CDR3 loop reads CASRGQADSYEQYF. As DNA, the CDR3 is TGTGCCAGTAGGGGACAGGCTGACTCCTACGAGCAGTACTTC.

V usage is TRBV5-1 and J usage is TRBJ2-1, with 10 nucleotides matching TRBD2. The CDR3 is made up of 15 amino acids. The trim removed 4 bases at V and 5 bases at J, leaving 6 bases unmatched. Germline V lookup: CDR1 SGHRS, CDR2 YFSETQ. The CDR3 sequence: CASSTPGLADNEQFF. CDR3 coding DNA: TGCGCCAGCAGCACACCTGGACTAGCGGACAATGAGCAGTTCTTC.

The J gene is TRBJ1-4, the V gene TRBV6-5; D might be TRBD1 (5 bases). V lost 6 bases and J 0 bases, leaving 8 bases between the germline ends. This CDR3 contains 14 residues. Germline V gene lookup returns CDR1 MNHEY and CDR2 SVGAGI. CDR3 DNA: TGTGCCAGCAGCCAGACAGCAACTAATGAAAAACTGTTTTTT. It specifies CASSQTATNEKLFF.

This clone was observed a handful of times. This sequence joins TRBV2 and TRBJ2-3, with D possibly being TRBD2 (6 bases). This CDR3 has 14 residues. Germline CDR1 SNHLY, CDR2 FYNNEI. The V end lost 5 bases, the J end lost 6 bases, and 15 bases lay between the germline ends. The CDR3 loop is CASSYLTSSDTQYF. The CDR3 DNA follows: TGTGCCAGCAGTTACCTGACTAGTTCGGATACGCAGTATTTT.

Only a few counts were recorded for this clone. The chain combines TRBV2 with TRBJ1-5, with D possibly TRBD1 on 6 matching bases. V lost 7 bases to trimming and J lost 5 bases, with 12 bases between them. Germline lookup yields CDR1 SNHLY and CDR2 FYNNEI. CDR3 length: 13 residues. The CDR3 here is CASTRGSDQPQHF. The CDR3 nucleotides read TGTGCCAGCACCAGGGGATCAGATCAGCCCCAGCATTTT.

V gene TRBV7-8 combines with J gene TRBJ2-7, with 13 positions matching TRBD2. This CDR3 is built from 16 residues. Per germline, CDR1 SGHVS and CDR2 FQNEAQ. The V and J ends lost 4 bases and 2 bases, in that order; junction bases with no gene match: 5. As DNA, the CDR3 is TGTGCCAGCAGCTCGGAGACTAGCGGGGGGACCTACGAGCAGTACTTC. Translation gives CASSSETSGGTYEQYF. Full variable domain (remainder filled in from reference TRBV7-8 and TRBJ2-7): GAGVSQSPRYKVAKRGQDVALRCDPISGHVSLFWYQQALGQGPEFLTYFQNEAQLDKSGLPSDRFFAERPEGSVSTLKIQRTQQEDSAVYLCASSSETSGGTYEQYFGPGTRLTVT.

The V and J genes are TRBV4-1 and TRBJ2-7, with D perhaps TRBD1 (6 bases). The CDR3 length is 13 residues. CDR1 MGHRA and CDR2 YSYEKL come from the germline V gene. V was pared by 5 bases and J by 5 bases, with 13 bases between. The CDR3 loop reads CASSMRQDHEQYF. CDR3 sequence (DNA): TGCGCCAGCAGCATGCGACAGGACCACGAGCAGTACTTC.

There are a few counts of this clone. V usage is TRBV30 and J usage is TRBJ2-3; 14 bases agree with TRBD2. J lost 3 bases, V lost 2 bases, and 4 bases had no gene match. Germline CDR1 is GTSNPN and CDR2 is SVGIG (reference sequence). The CDR3 runs 16 residues. The CDR3 DNA is TGTGCCTGGAGTCCTGGGACTAGCGGGAGAACAGATACGCAGTATTTT. Translating it yields CAWSPGTSGRTDTQYF.

The genes are TRBV4-2 and TRBJ1-4, with D hard to call. V lost 0 bases and J lost 4, with 6 bases in between. From germline, CDR1 is LGHNA and CDR2 YNFKEQ. The CDR3 covers 14 residues. The CDR3 region is CASSQDQSNEKLFF. CDR3 sequence (DNA): TGTGCCAGCAGCCAAGATCAGAGTAATGAAAAACTGTTTTTT.

The chain is built from TRBV29-1 and TRBJ2-3; D might be TRBD1 (6 bases). This CDR3 has 13 residues. Germline CDR1 and CDR2: SQVTM and ANQGSEA. Between the trimmed V and J ends, which lost 4 bases and 2 bases, there was a span of 10 bases. The CDR3: CSVVRGITDTQYF. The DNA for the CDR3 is TGCAGCGTTGTAAGGGGGATCACAGATACGCAGTATTTT.

The chain couples TRBV2 to TRBJ2-3; TRBD2 agrees at 10 bases. The CDR3 covers 15 residues. The V gene end was trimmed by 8 bases and the J gene end by 2 bases; junction bases not matched to a gene: 7. Germline lookup yields CDR1 SNHLY and CDR2 FYNNEI. The chain's CDR3 is CASRGLAPLTDTQYF. The DNA of the CDR3 is TGTGCCAGCCGGGGACTAGCGCCCCTCACAGATACGCAGTATTTT.

CDR3 in amino acids: CASGTQPDTQYF. In nucleotides, the CDR3 is TGCGCCAGCGGTACCCAGCCAGATACGCAGTATTTT. V is TRBV4-1 and J is TRBJ2-3; no clear D. Trimming removed 8 bases from V and 4 bases from J, with 10 bases in between. The V gene's germline CDR1 is MGHRA and CDR2 YSYEKL. The CDR3 covers 12 residues.

The table lists this clone with a count of one. The chain links TRBV15 to TRBJ2-7; D gene uncertain. The V gene lost 3 bases and the J gene lost 1 base, with 4 bases spanning the gap. CDR3 length equals 12 residues. Per the germline V gene, CDR1 is LNHNV and CDR2 is YYDKDF (reference sequence). The DNA for the CDR3 is TGTGCCACCAGCAGGGGGTCCTACGAGCAGTACTTC. Protein: CATSRGSYEQYF.

The rearrangement uses TRBV10-2 and TRBJ1-2; D uncertain. Germline V gives CDR1 WSHSY, CDR2 SAAADI. This CDR3 contains 13 residues. V was shortened by 3 bases and J by 8 bases, with 13 bases between the two germline ends. As DNA, the CDR3 is TGCGCCAGCAGTGAAACAACGGTCGAGGGCTACACCTTC. Translating it yields CASSETTVEGYTF.

The V call is TRBV19, the J call TRBJ2-7, with 8 positions matching TRBD2. This CDR3 comprises 15 residues. Germline V gene sequence: CDR1 LNHDA, CDR2 SQIVND (reference sequence). V lost 9 bases, J lost 5 bases, and 15 bases stayed unmatched. The CDR3 DNA reads TGTGCCAGCAGAGATCGGGGGGGCGATTGGAACGAGCAGTACTTC. Protein sequence: CASRDRGGDWNEQYF.